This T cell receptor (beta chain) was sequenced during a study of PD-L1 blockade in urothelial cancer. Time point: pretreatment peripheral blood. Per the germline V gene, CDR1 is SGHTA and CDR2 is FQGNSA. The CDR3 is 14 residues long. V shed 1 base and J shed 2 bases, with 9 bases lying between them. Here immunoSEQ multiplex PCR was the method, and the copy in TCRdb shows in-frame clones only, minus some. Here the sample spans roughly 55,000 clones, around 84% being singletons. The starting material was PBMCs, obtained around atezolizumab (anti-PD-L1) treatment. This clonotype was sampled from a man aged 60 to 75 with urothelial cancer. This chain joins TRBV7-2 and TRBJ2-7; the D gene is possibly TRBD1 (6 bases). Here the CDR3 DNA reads TGTGCCAGCAGCTTAGACAGGGTTACCTACGAGCAGTACTTC. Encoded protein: CASSLDRVTYEQYF.